This T cell receptor beta chain was captured in a study of blood T cell repertoires in COVID-19. Some clones are missing from TCRdb's copy, which holds only in-frame ones; the method was immunoSEQ multiplex PCR. This sample has about 150,000 clones, with 70% to 85% found just once. The germline gives CDR1 SGHKS, CDR2 YYEKEE (reference sequence). V was clipped by 2 bases and J by 7 bases, with 12 bases between them. The CDR3 length is 14 residues. The chain recombines TRBV5-5 with TRBJ2-2; maybe TRBD2 (6 bases). Sequences were obtained from peripheral blood. The TCR originated in a man aged 55 to 70 with COVID-19, enrolled during active disease. The CDR3: CASSLREAGGELFF. Written as DNA, the CDR3 is TGTGCCAGCAGCTTAAGGGAAGCGGGCGGGGAGCTGTTTTTT.